Listed here is a single TCR beta chain. Its antigen is as yet unknown. Trimming took 4 bases from V and 3 from J; bases not matched to a gene: 4. The germline V gene has CDR1 MNHEY and CDR2 SVGAGI. This CDR3 is 15 amino acids long. This specimen belongs to a study of T cell responses to AZD1222 COVID-19 vaccine. Study-level points and caveats: Repertoire sampling happened only post peak T cell response.

Libraries were prepared by immunoSEQ multiplex PCR; TCRdb keeps only in-frame clonotypes and omits some of them. The sample has about 140,000 clones, less than 95% seen once. The chain employs TRBV6-5 and TRBJ1-4, with TRBD1 identical over 8 bases. The receptor was derived from an adult in good health. This specimen was peripheral blood, taken on day 0 of AZD1222 vaccination. CDR3: CASSLDRAPNEKLFF. CDR3 DNA: TGTGCCAGCAGTTTGGACAGGGCCCCTAATGAAAAACTGTTTTTT.